The rows below give T cell receptor beta chains drawn from one sample of a study of cytomegalovirus exposure and HLA in healthy donors. Only in-frame clones appear in the TCRdb table, and some are missing; sequencing was by immunoSEQ multiplex PCR. The sample has 120,000 or so clones; 60% to 75% are singletons. The sequenced sample was PBMCs. The receptors derive from a woman in her 40s in good health and CMV-seropositive. Each CDR3 is given with its conserved first and last residue. The D gene is left open where the match is weak. Clone size is stated in some rows and not others, as once, few, many or a class when expanded.

v_call	j_call	clone_size	d_call	cdr3_aa	cdr3_nt
TRBV30	TRBJ2-7	-	TRBD2	CACWTSGSYEQYF	TGTGCCTGTTGGACTAGCGGGAGCTACGAGCAGTACTTC
TRBV5-1	TRBJ2-5	-	-	CASSLDTTQETQYF	TGCGCCAGCAGCTTGGATACAACCCAAGAGACCCAGTACTTC
TRBV4-1	TRBJ2-7	-	TRBD1	CASSHPGTGSYEQYF	TGCGCCAGCAGCCACCCCGGGACAGGGTCTTACGAGCAGTACTTC
TRBV6-6	TRBJ1-3	-	TRBD1	CASSPLGQGANTIYF	TGTGCCAGCAGTCCCCTAGGACAGGGGGCTAACACCATATATTTT
TRBV10-3	TRBJ1-5	-	TRBD1	CAIRDPDRGMQPQHF	TGTGCCATCAGAGACCCGGACAGGGGGATGCAGCCCCAGCATTTT
TRBV7-2	TRBJ2-3	-	TRBD2	CASSGTSGRARTDTQYF	TGTGCCAGCAGCGGGACTAGCGGGAGGGCCCGCACAGATACGCAGTATTTT
TRBV6-5	TRBJ2-6	-	-	CASSYSGATGANVLTF	TGTGCCAGCAGTTACTCGGGGGCTACGGGGGCCAACGTCCTGACTTTC
TRBV7-2	TRBJ2-1	-	TRBD2	CASSLGLAEHNEQFF	TGTGCCAGCAGCTTGGGACTAGCGGAACACAATGAGCAGTTCTTC
TRBV11-3	TRBJ2-1	-	TRBD2	CASNLRRGVSNEQFF	TGTGCCAGCAACTTACGTCGGGGGGTTAGCAATGAGCAGTTCTTC
TRBV19	TRBJ2-1	few	TRBD2	CASSIRTSDEQFF	TGTGCCAGTAGTATAAGGACTAGCGATGAGCAGTTCTTC
TRBV29-1	TRBJ1-1	-	-	CSVASVGSGTEAFF	TGCAGCGTTGCAAGCGTGGGCAGCGGCACTGAAGCTTTCTTT
TRBV11-2	TRBJ1-6	-	-	CASSSRGSALSYNSPLHF	TGTGCCAGCAGCTCCCGAGGCTCGGCGCTCTCCTATAATTCACCCCTCCACTTT
TRBV28	TRBJ2-1	-	TRBD2	CASSVGGRAYNEQFF	TGTGCCAGCAGCGTTGGCGGGAGAGCCTACAATGAGCAGTTCTTC
TRBV14	TRBJ2-1	-	-	CASSQVGGQFNEQFF	TGTGCCAGCAGCCAAGTGGGGGGACAGTTCAATGAGCAGTTCTTC
TRBV30	TRBJ1-1	-	-	CAWSVSARSGTEAFF	TGTGCCTGGAGTGTATCGGCTCGGAGCGGCACTGAAGCTTTCTTT
TRBV7-2	TRBJ2-1	-	TRBD1	CASSTRQGPYNEQFF	TGTGCCAGCAGCACTCGACAGGGGCCCTACAATGAGCAGTTCTTC
TRBV6-5	TRBJ2-2	-	-	CASSHKQGGELFF	TGTGCCAGCAGTCACAAGCAGGGCGGGGAGCTGTTTTTT
TRBV7-2	TRBJ1-6	-	-	CASSLAMGAGNSPLHF	TGTGCCAGCAGCCTCGCTATGGGGGCAGGTAATTCACCCCTCCACTTT
TRBV7-2	TRBJ1-5	-	TRBD1	CASRLGGRSNQPQHF	TGTGCCAGCAGGCTAGGGGGCAGGAGCAATCAGCCCCAGCATTTT
TRBV5-4	TRBJ2-1	-	-	CASSLWEVSLDEQFF	TGTGCCAGCAGCCTCTGGGAGGTATCCTTAGATGAGCAGTTCTTC
TRBV5-1	TRBJ1-4	-	-	CASRNTPATNEKLFF	TGCGCCAGCAGAAATACACCTGCAACTAATGAAAAACTGTTTTTT
TRBV4-2	TRBJ1-1	-	TRBD1	CASSHWGQGANTEAFF	TGTGCCAGCAGCCATTGGGGACAGGGTGCGAACACTGAAGCTTTCTTT
TRBV19	TRBJ1-1	-	-	CASSIWSGGTEAFF	TGTGCCAGTAGTATTTGGTCCGGGGGCACTGAAGCTTTCTTT
TRBV7-2	TRBJ2-5	-	TRBD2	CASSKPSGTSGGARETQYF	TGTGCCAGCAGCAAGCCTTCCGGGACTAGCGGGGGGGCCCGGGAGACCCAGTACTTC
TRBV7-9	TRBJ1-2	once	-	CASSAYRALNANYGYTF	TGTGCCAGCAGCGCGTACAGGGCACTAAATGCTAACTATGGCTACACCTTC
TRBV5-1	TRBJ1-1	once	TRBD1	CASSADRGTTEAFF	TGCGCCAGCAGCGCCGACAGGGGGACCACTGAAGCTTTCTTT
TRBV4-1	TRBJ1-2	-	TRBD1	CASSRGTGVLNYGYTF	TGCGCCAGCAGCCGGGGGACAGGGGTGTTAAACTATGGCTACACCTTC
TRBV29-1	TRBJ2-7	-	TRBD2	CSVARGVDEQYF	TGCAGCGTTGCCCGGGGGGTCGACGAGCAGTACTTC
TRBV28	TRBJ1-2	-	TRBD1	CASTGTGIFYGYTF	TGTGCCAGCACCGGGACAGGAATTTTCTATGGCTACACCTTC